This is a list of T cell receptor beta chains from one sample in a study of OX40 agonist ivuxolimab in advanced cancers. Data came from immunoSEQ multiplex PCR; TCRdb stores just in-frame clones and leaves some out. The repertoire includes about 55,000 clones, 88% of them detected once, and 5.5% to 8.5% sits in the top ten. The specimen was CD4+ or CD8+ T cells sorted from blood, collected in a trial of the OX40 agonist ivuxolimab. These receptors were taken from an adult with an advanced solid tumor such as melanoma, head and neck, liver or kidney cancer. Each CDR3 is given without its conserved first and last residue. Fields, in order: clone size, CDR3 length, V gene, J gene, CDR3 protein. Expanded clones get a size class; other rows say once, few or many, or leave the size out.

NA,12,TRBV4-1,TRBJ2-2,ASSRTGNTGELF
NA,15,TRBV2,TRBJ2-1,ASIGLAGRRLYNEQF
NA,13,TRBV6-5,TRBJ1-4,ASSPSQGRNEKLF
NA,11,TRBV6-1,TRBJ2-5,ASSEAYQETQY
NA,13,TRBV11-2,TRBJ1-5,ASSLGGAPGQPQH
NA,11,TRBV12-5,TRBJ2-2,ASGLSGSGELF
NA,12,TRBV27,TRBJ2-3,ASKLTSGGGTQY
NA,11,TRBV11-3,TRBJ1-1,ASSLHGGTEAF
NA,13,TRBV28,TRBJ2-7,ASSPASASTYEQY
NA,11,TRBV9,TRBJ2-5,ASSATTQETQY
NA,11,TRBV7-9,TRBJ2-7,ASSDRAAYEQY
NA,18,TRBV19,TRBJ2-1,ATQVRTRTGGRAINNEQF
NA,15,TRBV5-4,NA,ASSLGLAPTSSYEQY
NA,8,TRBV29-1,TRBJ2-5,SVGGETQY
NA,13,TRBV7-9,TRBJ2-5,ASSLGASGKETQY
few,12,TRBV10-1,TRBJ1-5,ASSERGVNQPQH
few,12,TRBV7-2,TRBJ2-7,ASSLPGLYYEQY
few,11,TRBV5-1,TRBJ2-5,ASSRRWTETQY
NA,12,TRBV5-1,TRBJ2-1,ASIRTSETNEQF
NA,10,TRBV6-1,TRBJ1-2,ASSRTGNGYT
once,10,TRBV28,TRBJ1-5,ASSLSPQYQH
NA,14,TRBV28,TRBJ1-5,ASSLRTGVYAQPQH
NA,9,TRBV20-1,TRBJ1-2,SALDRRGYT
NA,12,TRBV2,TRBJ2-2,ASNSQGVAGELF
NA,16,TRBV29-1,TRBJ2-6,SVEEDRGLHSGANVLT
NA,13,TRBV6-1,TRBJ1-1,ASSEWSGRGTEAF
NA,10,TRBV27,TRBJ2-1,ASRGGYNEQF
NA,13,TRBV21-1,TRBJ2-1,ASSKGTSARNEQF
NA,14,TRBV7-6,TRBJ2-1,ASSFRTQGLHNEQF
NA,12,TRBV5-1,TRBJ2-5,ASSLGQILETQY
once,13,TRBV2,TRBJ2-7,ASSEVGGGLGEQY
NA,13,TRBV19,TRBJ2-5,ASSLGRGYQETQY
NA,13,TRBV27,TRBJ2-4,ASSLGLAGRGIQY
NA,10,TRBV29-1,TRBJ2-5,SVGQKVETQY
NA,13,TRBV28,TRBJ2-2,ASSLPSGFTGELF
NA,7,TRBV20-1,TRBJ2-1,SVVHEQF
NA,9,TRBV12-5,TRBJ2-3,ASGLVDTQY
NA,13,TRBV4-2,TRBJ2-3,ASSQFLSSTDTQY
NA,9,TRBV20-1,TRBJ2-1,SARDRTGQF
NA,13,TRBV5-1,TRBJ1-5,ASSPDGNSNQPQH
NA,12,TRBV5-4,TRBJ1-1,ASSEEGTSTEAF
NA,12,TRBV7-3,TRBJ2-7,ASSLLAGPYEQY
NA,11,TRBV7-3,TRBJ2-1,ASGTSVSNEQF
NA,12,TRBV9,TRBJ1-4,ASSVGGKSEKLF
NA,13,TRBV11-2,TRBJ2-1,ASSSGLAKSNEQF
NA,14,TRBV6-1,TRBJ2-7,ASSALAGGQGYEQY
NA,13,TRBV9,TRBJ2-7,ASSVGWSSSYEQY
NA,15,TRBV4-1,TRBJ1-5,ASSLIRGRDGNQPQH
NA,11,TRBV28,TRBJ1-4,ASSLSGPEKLF